Detailed here is one T cell receptor beta chain. Its target is not known. These data originate in a study of glioma-infiltrating T cells. Amplification of TCR alpha and beta CDR3 regions from RNA used iRepertoire nested multiplex PCR. Tissue mRNA or PBMC total RNA, roughly 90-450 ng, went into one-step reverse transcription and amplification. TCRdb reprocessed the multiplex PCR reads with MiXCR, giving one entry per CDR3 protein. The sample holds 150,000 or so distinct CDR3 sequences, around 40% seen once. Study-wide results and caveats: Only very few CDR3 sequences appeared in both tissue and blood. Tissue-blood divergence was below expectation in non-neoplastic patients, above in gliomas.

The CDR3 is made up of 12 amino acids. Germline V gene data show CDR1 as SQVTM and CDR2 as ANQGSEA. V lost 7 bases, J lost 4 bases, and 3 bases stayed unmatched. Sample: glioma tissue, nonneoplastic brain tissue, or PBMCs (not recorded which). The chain carries TRBV29-1 and TRBJ2-5; TRBD1 aligns across 10 bases. This receptor was taken from a human donor with low-grade glioma or glioblastoma, undergoing nonglioma brain surgery, or in good health (not recorded which). CDR3: CSAGQGGETQYF. For the CDR3, the DNA is TGCAGCGCAGGACAGGGGGGAGAGACCCAGTACTTC.